This passage covers 8 T cell receptor beta chains from one sample sequenced in a study of Ad26.COV2.S vaccination and SARS-CoV-2 variants. Sequenced by immunoSEQ multiplex PCR; TCRdb stores in-frame clones only, minus some. The repertoire consists of about 400,000 clones, with more than 75% occurring once and the leading ten covering around 3.6%. Treatment specified: roughly 19 received Ad26.COV2.S at low or high dose, single or two shots; 5 received placebo; per-sample allocation not given. Vaccine and placebo recipients were sampled on day 63 after the first injection. Sequencing was performed on peripheral blood, taken in a trial of Ad26.COV2.S vaccine versus placebo. These receptors all come from a person between 18 and 59 years old who received the Ad26.COV2.S COVID-19 vaccine or a placebo.

The rearrangement links TRBV9 to TRBJ1-3; D remains unclear. The CDR3 spans 14 residues. Trimming shortened V by 1 base and J by 4 bases, and 9 bases separated the two germline ends. Per the germline V gene, CDR1 is SGDLS and CDR2 is YYNGEE. The CDR3 region is CASSVTLLGNTIYF. DNA for the CDR3: TGTGCCAGCAGCGTAACGCTGCTGGGAAACACCATATATTTT.

The V and J genes are TRBV9 and TRBJ2-3; TRBD2 matches at 12 bases. The V and J ends lost 6 bases and 2 bases, in that order; junction bases with no gene match: 4. Germline V gene sequence: CDR1 SGDLS, CDR2 YYNGEE. The CDR3 runs 15 residues. This CDR3 is CASTRTSGDTDTQYF. The CDR3 DNA is TGTGCCAGCACCCGGACTAGCGGGGACACAGATACGCAGTATTTT.

This clone was recorded only once. The gene calls are TRBV4-3 and TRBJ1-2; TRBD1 is a possible D gene (5 bases). The CDR3 covers 13 residues. Trimming left V 0 bases short and J 6 bases short, with 8 bases between. Germline CDR1 reads LGHNA; CDR2 reads YSLEER. CDR3 DNA sequence: TGCGCCAGCAGCCAAGATAAGGGGCATGGCTACACCTTC. It translates to CASSQDKGHGYTF.

This chain links TRBV2 with TRBJ2-7; D tentatively fits TRBD1 or TRBD2 (5 bases each). The CDR3 runs to 16 residues. V was pared by 7 bases and J by 0 bases, with 19 bases between. CDR1 is SNHLY, CDR2 FYNNEI, per germline. CDR3 amino acids: CASTPGWDGSSYEQYF. DNA for the CDR3: TGTGCCAGCACCCCGGGCTGGGACGGCAGCTCCTACGAGCAGTACTTC.

CDR3 region: CASSRQGAQNEQFF. The CDR3 bases are TGTGCCAGCAGCAGGCAGGGGGCGCAAAATGAGCAGTTCTTC. The chain links TRBV9 to TRBJ2-1, with 8 bases matching TRBD1. Germline V gives CDR1 SGDLS, CDR2 YYNGEE. V shed 4 bases, J shed 7 bases, and the junction held 7 bases outside the gene matches. This CDR3 has 14 amino acids.

The rearrangement links TRBV18 to TRBJ2-5, with 8 positions matching TRBD1. CDR1 KGHSH and CDR2 LQKENI come from the germline V gene. After removal of 3 bases from V and 2 bases from J, the junction contained 5 bases not matched to a gene. The CDR3 is 15 amino acids. This CDR3 is CASSPATGAQETQYF. Written as DNA, the CDR3 is TGTGCCAGCTCACCCGCGACAGGGGCGCAAGAGACCCAGTACTTC. Using reference TRBV18 and TRBJ2-5 for the parts outside the CDR3, the full variable domain is NAGVMQNPRHLVRRRGQEARLRCSPMKGHSHVYWYRQLPEEGLKFMVYLQKENIIDESGMPKERFSAEFPKEGPSILRIQQVVRGDSAAYFCASSPATGAQETQYFGPGTRLLVL.

This clone was seen a handful of times. V gene TRBV30 combines with J gene TRBJ2-7; D tentatively reads TRBD1 or TRBD2 (5 bases each). Between the trimmed V and J ends, which lost 2 bases and 1 base, there was a span of 9 bases. CDR3 length: 13 residues. The V gene's germline CDR1 is GTSNPN and CDR2 SVGIG (reference sequence). The CDR3 here is CAWSRGESYEQYF. In nucleotides, the CDR3 is TGTGCCTGGAGTAGAGGGGAGTCCTACGAGCAGTACTTC.

The chain couples TRBV12-3 or TRBV12-4 to TRBJ1-1, with D perhaps TRBD1 (6 bases). The CDR3 has 13 residues. The V end lost 3 bases, the J end lost 7 bases, and 12 bases lay between the germline ends. CDR3 in DNA: TGTGCCAGCAGTTTTAGGGGGGCGTTTGAAGCTTTCTTT. Its protein product is CASSFRGAFEAFF.